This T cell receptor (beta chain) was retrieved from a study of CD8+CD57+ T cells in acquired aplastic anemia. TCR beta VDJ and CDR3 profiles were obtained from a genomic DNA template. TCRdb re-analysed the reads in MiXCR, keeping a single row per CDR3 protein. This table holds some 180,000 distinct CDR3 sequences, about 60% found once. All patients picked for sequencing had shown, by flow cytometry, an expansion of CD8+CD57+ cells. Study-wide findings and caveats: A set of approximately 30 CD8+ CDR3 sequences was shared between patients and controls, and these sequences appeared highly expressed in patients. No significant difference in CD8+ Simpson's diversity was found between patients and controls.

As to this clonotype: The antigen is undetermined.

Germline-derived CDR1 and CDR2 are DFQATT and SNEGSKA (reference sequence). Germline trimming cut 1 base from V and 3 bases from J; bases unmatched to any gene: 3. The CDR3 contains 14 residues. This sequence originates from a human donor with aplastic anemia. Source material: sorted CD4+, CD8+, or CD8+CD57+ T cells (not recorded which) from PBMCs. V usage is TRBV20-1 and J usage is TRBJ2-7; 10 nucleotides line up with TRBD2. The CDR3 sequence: CSARARTSGYEQYF. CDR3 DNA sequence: TGCAGTGCTAGAGCCCGGACTAGCGGCTACGAGCAGTACTTC.